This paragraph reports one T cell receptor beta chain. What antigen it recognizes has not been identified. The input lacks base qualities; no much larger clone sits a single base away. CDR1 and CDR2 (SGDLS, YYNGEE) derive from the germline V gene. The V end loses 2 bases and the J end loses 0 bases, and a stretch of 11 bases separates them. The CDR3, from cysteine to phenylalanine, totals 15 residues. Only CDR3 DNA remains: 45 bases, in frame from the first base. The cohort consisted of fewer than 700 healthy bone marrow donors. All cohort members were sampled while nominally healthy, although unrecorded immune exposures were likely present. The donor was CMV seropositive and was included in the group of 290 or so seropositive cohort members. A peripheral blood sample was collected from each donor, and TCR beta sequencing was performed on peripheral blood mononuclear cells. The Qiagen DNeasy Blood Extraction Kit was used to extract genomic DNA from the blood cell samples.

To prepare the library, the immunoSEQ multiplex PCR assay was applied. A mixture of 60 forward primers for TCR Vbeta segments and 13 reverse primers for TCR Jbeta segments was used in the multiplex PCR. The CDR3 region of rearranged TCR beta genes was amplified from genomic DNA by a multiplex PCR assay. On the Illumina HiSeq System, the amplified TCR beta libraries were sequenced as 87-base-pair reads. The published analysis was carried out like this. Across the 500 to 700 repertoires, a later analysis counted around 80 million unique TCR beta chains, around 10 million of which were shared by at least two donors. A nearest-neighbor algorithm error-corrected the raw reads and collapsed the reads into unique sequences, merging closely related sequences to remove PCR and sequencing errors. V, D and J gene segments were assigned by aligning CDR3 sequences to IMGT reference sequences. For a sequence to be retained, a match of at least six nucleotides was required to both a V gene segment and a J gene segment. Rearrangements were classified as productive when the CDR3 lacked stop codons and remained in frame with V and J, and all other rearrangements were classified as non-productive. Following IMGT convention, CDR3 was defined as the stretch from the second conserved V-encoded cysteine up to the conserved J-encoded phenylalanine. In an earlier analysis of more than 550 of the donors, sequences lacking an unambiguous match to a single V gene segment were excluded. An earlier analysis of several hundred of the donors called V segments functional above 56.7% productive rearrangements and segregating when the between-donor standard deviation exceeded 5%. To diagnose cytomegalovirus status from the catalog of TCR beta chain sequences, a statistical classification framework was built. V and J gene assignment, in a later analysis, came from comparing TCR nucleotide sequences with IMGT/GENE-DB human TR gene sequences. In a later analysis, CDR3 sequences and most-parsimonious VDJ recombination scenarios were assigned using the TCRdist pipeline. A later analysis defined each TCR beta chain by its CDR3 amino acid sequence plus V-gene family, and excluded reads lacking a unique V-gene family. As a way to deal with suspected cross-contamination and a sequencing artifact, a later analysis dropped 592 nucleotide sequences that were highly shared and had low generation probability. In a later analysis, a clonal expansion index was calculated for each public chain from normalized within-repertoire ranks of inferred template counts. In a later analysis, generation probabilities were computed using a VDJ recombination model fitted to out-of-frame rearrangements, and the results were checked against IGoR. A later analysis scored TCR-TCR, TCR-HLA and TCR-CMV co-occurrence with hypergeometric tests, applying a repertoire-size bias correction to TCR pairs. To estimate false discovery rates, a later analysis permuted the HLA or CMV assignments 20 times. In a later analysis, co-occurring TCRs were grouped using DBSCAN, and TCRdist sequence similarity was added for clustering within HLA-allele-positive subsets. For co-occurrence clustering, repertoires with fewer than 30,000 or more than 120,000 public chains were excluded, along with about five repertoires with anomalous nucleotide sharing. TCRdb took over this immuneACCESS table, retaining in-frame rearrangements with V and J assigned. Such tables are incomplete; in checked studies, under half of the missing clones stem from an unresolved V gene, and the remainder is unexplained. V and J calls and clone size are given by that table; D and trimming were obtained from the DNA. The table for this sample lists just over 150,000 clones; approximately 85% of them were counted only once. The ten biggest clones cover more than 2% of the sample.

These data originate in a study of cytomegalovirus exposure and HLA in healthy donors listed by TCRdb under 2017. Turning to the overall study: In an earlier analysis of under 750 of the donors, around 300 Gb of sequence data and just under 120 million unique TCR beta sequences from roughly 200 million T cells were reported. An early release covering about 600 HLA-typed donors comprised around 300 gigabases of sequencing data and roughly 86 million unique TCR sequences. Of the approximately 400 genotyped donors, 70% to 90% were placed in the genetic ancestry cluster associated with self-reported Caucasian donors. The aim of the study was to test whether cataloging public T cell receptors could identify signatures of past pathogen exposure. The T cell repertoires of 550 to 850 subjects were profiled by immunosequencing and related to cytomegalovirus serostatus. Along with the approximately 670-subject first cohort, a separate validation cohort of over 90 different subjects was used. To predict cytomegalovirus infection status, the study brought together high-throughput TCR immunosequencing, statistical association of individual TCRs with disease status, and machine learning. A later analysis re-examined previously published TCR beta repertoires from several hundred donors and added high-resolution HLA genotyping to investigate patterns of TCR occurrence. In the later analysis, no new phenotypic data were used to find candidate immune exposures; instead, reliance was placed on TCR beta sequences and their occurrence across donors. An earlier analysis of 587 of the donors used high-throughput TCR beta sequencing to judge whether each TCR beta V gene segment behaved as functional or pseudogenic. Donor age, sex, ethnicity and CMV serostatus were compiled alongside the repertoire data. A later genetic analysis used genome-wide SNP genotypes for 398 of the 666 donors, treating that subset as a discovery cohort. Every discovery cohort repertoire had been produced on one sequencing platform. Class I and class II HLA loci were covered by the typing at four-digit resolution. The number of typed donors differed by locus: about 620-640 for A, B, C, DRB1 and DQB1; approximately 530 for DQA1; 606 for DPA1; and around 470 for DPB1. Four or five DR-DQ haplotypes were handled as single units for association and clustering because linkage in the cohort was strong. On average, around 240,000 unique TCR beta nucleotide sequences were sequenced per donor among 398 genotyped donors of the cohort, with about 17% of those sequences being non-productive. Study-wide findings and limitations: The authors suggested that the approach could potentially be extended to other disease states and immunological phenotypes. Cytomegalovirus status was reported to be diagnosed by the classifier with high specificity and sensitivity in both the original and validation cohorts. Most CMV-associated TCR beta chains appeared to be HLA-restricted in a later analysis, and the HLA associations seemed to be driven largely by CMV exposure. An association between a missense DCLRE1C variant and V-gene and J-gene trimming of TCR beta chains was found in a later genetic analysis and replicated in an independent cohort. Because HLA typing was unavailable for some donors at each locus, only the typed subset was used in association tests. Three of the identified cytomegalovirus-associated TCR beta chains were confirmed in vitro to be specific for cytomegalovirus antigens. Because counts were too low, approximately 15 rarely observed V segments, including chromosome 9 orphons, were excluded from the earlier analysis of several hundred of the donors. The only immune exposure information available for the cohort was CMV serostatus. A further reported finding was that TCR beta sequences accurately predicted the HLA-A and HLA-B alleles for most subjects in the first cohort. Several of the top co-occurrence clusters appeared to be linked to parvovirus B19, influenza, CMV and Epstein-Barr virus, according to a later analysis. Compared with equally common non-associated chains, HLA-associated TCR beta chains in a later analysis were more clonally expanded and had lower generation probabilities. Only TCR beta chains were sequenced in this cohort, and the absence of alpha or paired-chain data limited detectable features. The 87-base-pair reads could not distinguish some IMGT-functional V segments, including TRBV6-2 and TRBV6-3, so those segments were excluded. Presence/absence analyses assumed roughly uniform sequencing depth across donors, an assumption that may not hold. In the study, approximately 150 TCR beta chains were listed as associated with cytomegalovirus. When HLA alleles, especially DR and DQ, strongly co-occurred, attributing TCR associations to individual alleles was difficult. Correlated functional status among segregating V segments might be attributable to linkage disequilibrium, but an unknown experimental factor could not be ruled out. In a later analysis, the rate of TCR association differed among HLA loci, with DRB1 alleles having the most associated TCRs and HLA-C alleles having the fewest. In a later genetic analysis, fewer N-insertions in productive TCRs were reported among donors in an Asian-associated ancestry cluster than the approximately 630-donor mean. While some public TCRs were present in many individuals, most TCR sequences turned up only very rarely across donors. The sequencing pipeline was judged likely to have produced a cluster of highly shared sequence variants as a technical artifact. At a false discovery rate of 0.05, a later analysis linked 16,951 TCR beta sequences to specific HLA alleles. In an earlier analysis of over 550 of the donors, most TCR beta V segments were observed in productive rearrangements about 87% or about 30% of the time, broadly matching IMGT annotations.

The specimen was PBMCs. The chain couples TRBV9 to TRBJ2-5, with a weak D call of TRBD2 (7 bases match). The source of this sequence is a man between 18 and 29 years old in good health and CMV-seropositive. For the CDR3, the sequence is CASSVWGGNQETQYF. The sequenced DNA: TGTGCCAGCAGCGTTTGGGGGGGCAACCAAGAGACCCAGTACTTC.